What follows is one T cell receptor beta chain and its context. The antigen remains unidentified. V was pared by 3 bases and J by 0 bases, with 15 bases of the junction left unmatched. Germline CDR1 SQVTM, CDR2 ANQGSEA. This CDR3 is 19 amino acids long. This sample was taken from a study of shared clonotypes between healthy human individuals. Study-wide points: Non-shared clonotypes had lower generation probabilities than clonotypes shared by all four sorted-subset donors.

In the source study's methods: Filtering differed because ImmunoSEQ produced junction-only sequences that carried no quality scores. Measured with immunoSEQ multiplex PCR; TCRdb has only the in-frame clones, and not every one. The DNA gave D and trimming, while V, J and clone size come from that table. The sample shows hundreds of thousands of clones, about 96% of them seen only once. Adult Caucasians living in Nashville, Tennessee made up all of the donors. This TCR was sampled from a man younger than 45 in good health. The chain carries TRBV29-1 and TRBJ2-1; 9 bases line up with TRBD2. The sequencing sample was made of memory CD8+ T cells sorted from blood. Subset reported: CD45RO+ cells pooled with CCR7-negative TemRA cells. The DNA for the CDR3 is TGCAGCGTTGATTTTCGGGCTAGCGGGATGACCAGCTCCTACAATGAGCAGTTCTTC. Encoded protein: CSVDFRASGMTSSYNEQFF.